The 5 T cell receptor beta chains presented below share a single source sample, sequenced in a study of blood T cell repertoires in COVID-19. Clones were read by immunoSEQ multiplex PCR, and TCRdb kept only the in-frame ones, dropping some. This sample has tens of thousands of clones, with more than 80% found just once. The source material was peripheral blood. These receptors were obtained from a man aged 80 or over with acute or convalescent COVID-19.

The gene calls are TRBV27 and TRBJ2-3; D is perhaps TRBD1 (6 bases). Trimming left V 7 bases short and J 1 base short, with 9 bases between. The germline CDR1 and CDR2 sequences are MNHEY and SMNVEV (reference sequence). The CDR3 spans 13 residues. The CDR3 loop is CASKGHGTDTQYF. The DNA for the CDR3 is TGTGCCAGCAAGGGACATGGCACAGATACGCAGTATTTT.

The chain links TRBV27 to TRBJ1-6, with 8 bases lining up with TRBD1. V lost 6 bases and J lost 4; bases outside the gene matches: 17. The CDR3 spans 19 residues. The germline gives CDR1 MNHEY, CDR2 SMNVEV (reference sequence). The CDR3 DNA is TGTGCCAGCAGATTGATCACTCCGGTCAGGGGGCGTTATAATTCACCCCTCCACTTT. Encoded protein: CASRLITPVRGRYNSPLHF.

The chain employs TRBV7-6 and TRBJ2-5, with TRBD2 identical over 14 bases. This CDR3 comprises 18 residues. The ends lost 4 bases at V and 5 bases at J; junction bases unmatched: 12. The germline V gene has CDR1 SGHVS and CDR2 FNYEAQ. The CDR3 is CASSSKATSGGAGETQYF. The CDR3 coding sequence is TGTGCCAGCAGCTCAAAGGCGACTAGCGGGGGGGCCGGGGAGACCCAGTACTTC.

This sequence joins TRBV9 and TRBJ1-1; 7 bases map to TRBD1. Unmatched junction bases numbered 7, after V lost 0 bases and J lost 2 bases. From germline, CDR1 is SGDLS and CDR2 YYNGEE. The CDR3 runs to 16 residues. CDR3 in DNA: TGTGCCAGCAGCGTAGAGGGGGCAGCCCGAAACACTGAAGCTTTCTTT. This translates into CASSVEGAARNTEAFF. Filled out from reference TRBV9 and TRBJ1-1, the complete variable domain reads DSGVTQTPKHLITATGQRVTLRCSPRSGDLSVYWYQQSLDQGLQFLIQYYNGEERAKGNILERFSAQQFPDLHSELNLSSLELGDSALYFCASSVEGAARNTEAFFGQGTRLTVV.

The chain has TRBV4-1 and TRBJ1-2, with D possibly being TRBD1 (5 bases). Between the trimmed V and J ends, which lost 1 base and 4 bases, there was a span of 10 bases. The CDR3 is made up of 14 amino acids. CDR1 and CDR2 from the germline V gene are MGHRA and YSYEKL. The CDR3 reads CASSQAGLTYGYTF. CDR3 bases: TGCGCCAGCAGCCAAGCGGGACTGACCTATGGCTACACCTTC.